This TCR beta chain originates from a study of cytomegalovirus exposure and HLA in healthy donors. Study-wide context: Findings of an earlier analysis included more than 90 million unique TCR beta sequences from roughly 200 million T cells.

The PCR contained 60 Vbeta and 13 Jbeta primers. The table came from immunoSEQ multiplex PCR; TCRdb's copy has only in-frame clones and leaves some out. The data show approximately 150,000 clones, around 80% seen once. This CDR3 spans 14 amino acids. V was clipped by 1 base and J by 3 bases, with 9 bases between them. In germline, CDR1 is SGHAT, CDR2 FQDESV (reference sequence). The table lists this clone with a few counts. Additional DNA sequences in this sample encode the identical CDR3. The rearrangement uses TRBV11-1 and TRBJ1-1; D is unclear. The sample comprised PBMCs. This sequence originates from a woman aged 30 to 39 in good health and CMV-seropositive. The CDR3 reads CASSLVEGYTEAFF. The CDR3, as DNA: TGTGCCAGCAGCTTAGTGGAGGGCTACACTGAAGCTTTCTTT.